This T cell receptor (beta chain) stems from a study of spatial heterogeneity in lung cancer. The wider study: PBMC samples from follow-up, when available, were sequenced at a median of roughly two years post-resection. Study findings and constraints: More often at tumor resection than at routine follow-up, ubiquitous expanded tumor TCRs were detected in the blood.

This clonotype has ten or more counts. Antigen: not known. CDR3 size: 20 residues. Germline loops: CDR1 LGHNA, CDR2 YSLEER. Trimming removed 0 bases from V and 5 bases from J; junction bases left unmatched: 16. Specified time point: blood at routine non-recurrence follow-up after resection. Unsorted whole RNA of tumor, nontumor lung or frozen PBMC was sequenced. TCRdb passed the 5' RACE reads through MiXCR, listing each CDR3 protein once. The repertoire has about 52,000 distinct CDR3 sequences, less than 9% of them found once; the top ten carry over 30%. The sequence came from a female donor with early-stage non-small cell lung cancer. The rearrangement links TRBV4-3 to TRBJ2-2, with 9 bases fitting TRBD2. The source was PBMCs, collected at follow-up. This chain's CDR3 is CASSQDPPGLAILGTGELFF. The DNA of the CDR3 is TGCGCCAGCAGCCAAGACCCCCCCGGACTAGCGATTCTAGGGACCGGGGAGCTGTTTTTT.